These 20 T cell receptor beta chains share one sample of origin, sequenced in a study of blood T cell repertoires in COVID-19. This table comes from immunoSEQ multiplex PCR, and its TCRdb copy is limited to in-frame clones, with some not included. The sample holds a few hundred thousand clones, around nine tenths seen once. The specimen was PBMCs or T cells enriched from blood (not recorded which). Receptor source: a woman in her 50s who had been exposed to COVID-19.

DNA of the CDR3: TGTGCCAGCAGCCAAGATGCCGGGACAGGGGTGGGCGGCAATTCACCCCTCCACTTT. Protein product: CASSQDAGTGVGGNSPLHF. The chain employs TRBV4-2 and TRBJ1-6, with 10 bases fitting TRBD1. Per germline, CDR1 LGHNA and CDR2 YNFKEQ. The V and J ends lost 0 bases and 7 bases, in that order; junction bases with no gene match: 12. CDR3 length: 19 residues.

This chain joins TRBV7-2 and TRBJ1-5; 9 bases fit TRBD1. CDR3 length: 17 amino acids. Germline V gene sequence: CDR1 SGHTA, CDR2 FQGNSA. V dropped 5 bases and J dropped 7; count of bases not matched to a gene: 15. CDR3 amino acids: CASSTHSGTGIWQPQHF. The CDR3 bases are TGTGCCAGCAGCACCCACTCCGGGACAGGGATCTGGCAGCCCCAGCATTTT.

The CDR3 spells CASSMESGSYNEQFF. As DNA, the CDR3 is TGTGCCAGCAGTATGGAGAGCGGGAGCTACAATGAGCAGTTCTTC. The J gene is TRBJ2-1, the V gene TRBV2; TRBD2 aligns across 8 bases. Unmatched junction bases numbered 6, after V lost 5 bases and J lost 3 bases. Looked up from germline, CDR1 is SNHLY and CDR2 is FYNNEI. This CDR3 is 15 amino acids long.

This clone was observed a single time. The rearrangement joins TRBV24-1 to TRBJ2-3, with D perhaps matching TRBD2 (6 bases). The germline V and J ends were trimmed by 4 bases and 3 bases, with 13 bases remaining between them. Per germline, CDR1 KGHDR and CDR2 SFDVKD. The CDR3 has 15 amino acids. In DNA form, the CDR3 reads TGTGCCACCAGTGACCGCCGGGGGAGGACAGATACGCAGTATTTT. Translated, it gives CATSDRRGRTDTQYF.

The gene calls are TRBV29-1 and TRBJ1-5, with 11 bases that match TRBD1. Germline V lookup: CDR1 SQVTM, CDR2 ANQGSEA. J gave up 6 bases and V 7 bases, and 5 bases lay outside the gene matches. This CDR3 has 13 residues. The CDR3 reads CSAGQGAGQPQHF. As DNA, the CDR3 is TGCAGCGCAGGACAGGGGGCTGGTCAGCCCCAGCATTTT.

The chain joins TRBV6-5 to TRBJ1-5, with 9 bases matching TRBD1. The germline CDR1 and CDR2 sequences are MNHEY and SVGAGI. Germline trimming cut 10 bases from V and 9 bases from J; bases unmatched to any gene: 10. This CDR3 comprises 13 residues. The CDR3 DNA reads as TGTGCCACCTCCCGGGACAGGGATTTGCCCCAGCATTTT. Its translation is CATSRDRDLPQHF.

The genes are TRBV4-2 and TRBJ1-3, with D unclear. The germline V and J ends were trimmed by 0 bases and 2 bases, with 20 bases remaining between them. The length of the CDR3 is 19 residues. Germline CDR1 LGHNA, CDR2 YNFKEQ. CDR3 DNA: TGTGCCAGCAGCCAAGATCGGGAGGAGCTAAATGAAACTGGAAACACCATATATTTT. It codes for CASSQDREELNETGNTIYF.

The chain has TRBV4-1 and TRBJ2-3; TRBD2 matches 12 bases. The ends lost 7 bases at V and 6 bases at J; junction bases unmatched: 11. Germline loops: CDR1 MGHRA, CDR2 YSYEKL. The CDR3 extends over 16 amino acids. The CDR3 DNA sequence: TGCGCCAGCAACCGAGGACTAGCGGGATCCGGGGATACGCAGTATTTT. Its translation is CASNRGLAGSGDTQYF.

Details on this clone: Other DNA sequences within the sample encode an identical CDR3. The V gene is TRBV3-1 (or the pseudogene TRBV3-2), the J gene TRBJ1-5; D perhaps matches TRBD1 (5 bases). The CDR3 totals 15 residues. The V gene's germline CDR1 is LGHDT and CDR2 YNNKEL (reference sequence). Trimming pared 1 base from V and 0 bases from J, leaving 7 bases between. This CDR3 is CASSQGGYSNQPQHF. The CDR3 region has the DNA TGTGCCAGCAGCCAAGGGGGCTATAGCAATCAGCCCCAGCATTTT.

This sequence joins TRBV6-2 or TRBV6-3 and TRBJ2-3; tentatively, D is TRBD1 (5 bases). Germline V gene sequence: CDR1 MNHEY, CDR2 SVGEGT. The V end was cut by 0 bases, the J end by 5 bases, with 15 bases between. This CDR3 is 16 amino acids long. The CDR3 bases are TGTGCCAGCAGTTACTCGATTGGCAGGGTAGGAGATACGCAGTATTTT. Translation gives CASSYSIGRVGDTQYF.

The CDR3 bases are TGTGCCTGGAGTGCCGACGGGTGGAGTAGCAATCAGCCCCAGCATTTT. This sequence encodes CAWSADGWSSNQPQHF. The chain carries TRBV30 and TRBJ1-5, with D uncertain. There are 16 residues in the CDR3. V dropped 1 base and J dropped 0 bases, with 13 bases sitting between them. Germline V gives CDR1 GTSNPN, CDR2 SVGIG (reference sequence).

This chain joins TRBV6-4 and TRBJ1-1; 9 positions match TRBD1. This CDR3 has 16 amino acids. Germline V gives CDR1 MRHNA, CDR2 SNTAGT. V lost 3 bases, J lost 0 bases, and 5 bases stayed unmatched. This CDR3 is CASSETGQGLNTEAFF. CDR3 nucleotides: TGTGCCAGCAGTGAGACGGGACAGGGTTTGAACACTGAAGCTTTCTTT.

The CDR3 DNA is TGTGCCAGCACCGGGTTCCGGCTGGGGGGGACTGAAGCTTTCTTT. It encodes CASTGFRLGGTEAFF. The chain recombines TRBV2 with TRBJ1-1; TRBD1 is a possible D gene (5 bases). Trimming took 7 bases from V and 5 from J, leaving 20 bases between them. Germline V CDR1 and CDR2: SNHLY, FYNNEI. This CDR3 region has 15 residues.

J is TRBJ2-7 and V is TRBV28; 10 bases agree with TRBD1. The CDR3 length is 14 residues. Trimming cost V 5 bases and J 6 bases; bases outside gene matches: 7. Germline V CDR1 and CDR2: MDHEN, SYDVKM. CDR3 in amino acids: CASSIGTGDREQYF. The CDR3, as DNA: TGTGCCAGCAGTATCGGGACAGGGGACCGCGAGCAGTACTTC.

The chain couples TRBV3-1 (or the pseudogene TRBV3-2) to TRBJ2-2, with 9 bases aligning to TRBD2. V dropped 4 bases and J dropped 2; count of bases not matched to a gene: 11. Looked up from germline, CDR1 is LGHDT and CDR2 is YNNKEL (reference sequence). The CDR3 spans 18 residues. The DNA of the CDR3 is TGTGCCAGCAGCCCTCTCGCGGGGGGGCTTTTAAACACCGGGGAGCTGTTTTTT. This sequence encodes CASSPLAGGLLNTGELFF.

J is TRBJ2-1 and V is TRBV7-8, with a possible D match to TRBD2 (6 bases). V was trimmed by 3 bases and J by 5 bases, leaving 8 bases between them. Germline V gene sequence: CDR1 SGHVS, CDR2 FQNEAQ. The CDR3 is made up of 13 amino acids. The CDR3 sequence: CASSFSGDNEQFF. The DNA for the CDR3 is TGTGCCAGCAGCTTTAGCGGTGACAATGAGCAGTTCTTC.

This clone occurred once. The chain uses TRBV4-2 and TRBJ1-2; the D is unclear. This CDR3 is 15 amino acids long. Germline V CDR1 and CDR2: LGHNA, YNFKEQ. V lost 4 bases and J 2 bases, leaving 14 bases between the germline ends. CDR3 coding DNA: TGTGCCAGCAGCCCAATACCGGGAGCCAACTATGGCTACACCTTC. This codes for CASSPIPGANYGYTF.

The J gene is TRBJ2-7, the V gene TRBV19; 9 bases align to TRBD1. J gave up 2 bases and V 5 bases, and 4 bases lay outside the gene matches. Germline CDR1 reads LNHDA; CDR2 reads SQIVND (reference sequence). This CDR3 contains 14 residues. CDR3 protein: CASSSRTGAYEQYF. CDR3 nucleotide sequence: TGTGCCAGTAGTTCCAGGACAGGGGCCTACGAGCAGTACTTC.

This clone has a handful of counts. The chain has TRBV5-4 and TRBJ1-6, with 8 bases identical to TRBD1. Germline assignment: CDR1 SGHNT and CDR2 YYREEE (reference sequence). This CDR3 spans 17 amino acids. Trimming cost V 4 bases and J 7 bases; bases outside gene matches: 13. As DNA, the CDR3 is TGTGCCAGCAGCCGTCAGACAGGGGCAAGCTTCAATTCACCCCTCCACTTT. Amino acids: CASSRQTGASFNSPLHF.

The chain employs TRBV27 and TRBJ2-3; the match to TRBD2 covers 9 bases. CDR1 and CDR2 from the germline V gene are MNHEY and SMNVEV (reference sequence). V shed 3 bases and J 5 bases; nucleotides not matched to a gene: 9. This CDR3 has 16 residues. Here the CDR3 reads CASSLFAGGPGDTQYF. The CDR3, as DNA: TGTGCCAGCAGTTTGTTCGCGGGGGGGCCGGGAGATACGCAGTATTTT.